This TCR beta chain was sequenced for a study of radiotherapy plus CTLA-4 blockade in lung cancer. Study-level points and caveats: Blood-borne expansion of tumor-derived TCR clones followed radiotherapy plus ipilimumab.

Measured with immunoSEQ multiplex PCR; TCRdb has only the in-frame clones, and not every one. Here the sample spans roughly 53,000 clones, 79% being singletons. Concerning this clone itself: What it binds is not known.

This sample comprised peripheral blood, obtained from a patient treated with radiotherapy plus ipilimumab. The clonotype originates from a human donor with non-small cell lung cancer who had a partial response to radiotherapy plus ipilimumab.

This CDR3 is CATSREVGLYGDTQYF. CDR3 sequence (DNA): TGTGCCACCAGCAGAGAGGTGGGGCTTTATGGAGATACGCAGTATTTT. V and J are TRBV15 and TRBJ2-3, with D possibly being TRBD1 (5 bases). This CDR3 spans 16 amino acids. Germline assignment: CDR1 LNHNV and CDR2 YYDKDF (reference sequence). Deletions cut 0 bases from V and 5 bases from J, with 15 bases between.